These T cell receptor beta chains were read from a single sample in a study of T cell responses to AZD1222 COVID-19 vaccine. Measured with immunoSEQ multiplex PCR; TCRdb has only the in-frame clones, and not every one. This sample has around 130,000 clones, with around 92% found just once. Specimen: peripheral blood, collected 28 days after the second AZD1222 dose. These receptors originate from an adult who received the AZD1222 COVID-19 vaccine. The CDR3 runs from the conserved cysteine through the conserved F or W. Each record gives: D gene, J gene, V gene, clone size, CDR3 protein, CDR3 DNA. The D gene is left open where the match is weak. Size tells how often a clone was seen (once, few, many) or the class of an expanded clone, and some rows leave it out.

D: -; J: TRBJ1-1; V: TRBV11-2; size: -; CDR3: CASSLTGTEAFF; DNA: TGTGCCAGCAGCCTGACAGGCACTGAAGCTTTCTTT
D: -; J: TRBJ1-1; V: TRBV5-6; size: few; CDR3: CASSAIGTEAFF; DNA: TGTGCCAGCAGCGCGATAGGCACTGAAGCTTTCTTT
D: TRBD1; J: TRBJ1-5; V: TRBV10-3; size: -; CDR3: CAISESSAGGNQPQHF; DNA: TGTGCCATCAGTGAGTCTTCGGCAGGGGGGAATCAGCCCCAGCATTTT
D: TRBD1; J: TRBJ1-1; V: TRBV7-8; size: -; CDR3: CACNPGTGYTEAFF; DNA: TGTGCCTGTAACCCCGGGACAGGGTACACTGAAGCTTTCTTT
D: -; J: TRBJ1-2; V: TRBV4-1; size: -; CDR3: CASSHFAFDRQKGYTF; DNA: TGCGCCAGCAGCCATTTTGCCTTTGACCGACAGAAGGGCTACACCTTC
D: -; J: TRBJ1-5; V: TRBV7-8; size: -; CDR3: CASSLADGNQPQHF; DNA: TGTGCCAGCAGCTTAGCGGACGGCAATCAGCCCCAGCATTTT
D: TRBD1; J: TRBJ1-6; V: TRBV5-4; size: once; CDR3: CASSAGTALDSPLHF; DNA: TGTGCCAGCTCCGCCGGGACAGCCTTAGATTCACCCCTCCACTTT
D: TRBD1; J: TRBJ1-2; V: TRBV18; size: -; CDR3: CASSPRARTGSYGGYTF; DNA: TGTGCCAGCTCACCACGGGCCCGGACAGGAAGTTATGGTGGCTACACCTTC
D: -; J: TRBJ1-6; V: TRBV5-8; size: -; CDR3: CASSLGSRGPLNSPLHF; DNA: TGTGCCAGCAGCTTAGGGTCCAGGGGCCCTCTTAATTCACCCCTCCACTTT
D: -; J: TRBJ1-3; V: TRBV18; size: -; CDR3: CASSPGSGNTIYF; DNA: TGTGCCAGCTCACCAGGGTCCGGAAACACCATATATTTT
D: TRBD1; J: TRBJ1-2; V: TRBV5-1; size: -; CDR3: CASSLYRGDGYTF; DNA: TGCGCCAGCAGCTTGTACAGGGGCGATGGCTACACCTTC
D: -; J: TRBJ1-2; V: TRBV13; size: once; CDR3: CASTLPANYGYTF; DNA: TGTGCCAGCACCTTACCAGCCAACTATGGCTACACCTTC
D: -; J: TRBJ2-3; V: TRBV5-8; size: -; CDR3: CASIGPRGWDTQYF; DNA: TGTGCCAGCATTGGACCGAGGGGGTGGGATACGCAGTATTTT
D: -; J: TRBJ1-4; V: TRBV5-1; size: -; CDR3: CASSLTLDVNEKLFF; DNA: TGCGCCAGCAGCTTAACACTGGATGTGAATGAAAAACTGTTTTTT
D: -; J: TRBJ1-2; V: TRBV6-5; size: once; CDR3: CASSLTSSYGYTF; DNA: TGTGCCAGCAGCTTGACCAGTAGCTATGGCTACACCTTC
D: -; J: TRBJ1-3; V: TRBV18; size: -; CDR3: CASSPRPQANSGNTIYF; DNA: TGTGCCAGCTCACCCCGACCCCAGGCCAACTCTGGAAACACCATATATTTT
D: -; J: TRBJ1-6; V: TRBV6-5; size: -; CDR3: CASLPPPGVNSPLHF; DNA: TGTGCCAGCTTGCCACCCCCGGGAGTCAATTCACCCCTCCACTTT
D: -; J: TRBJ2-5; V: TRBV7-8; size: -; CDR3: CASSFSPETQYF; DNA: TGTGCCAGCAGCTTTAGCCCAGAGACCCAGTACTTC
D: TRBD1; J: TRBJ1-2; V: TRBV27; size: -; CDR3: CASSEGAANYGYTF; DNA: TGTGCCAGCAGTGAGGGGGCCGCTAACTATGGCTACACCTTC
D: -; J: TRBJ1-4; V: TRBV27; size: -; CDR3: CASSHGDEKLFF; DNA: TGTGCCAGCAGCCATGGGGATGAAAAACTGTTTTTT
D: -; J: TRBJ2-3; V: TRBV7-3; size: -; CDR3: CASSPGQSTDTQYF; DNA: TGTGCCAGCAGCCCTGGACAGAGCACAGATACGCAGTATTTT
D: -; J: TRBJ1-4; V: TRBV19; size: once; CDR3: CASSIVSGGNEKLFF; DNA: TGTGCCAGTAGTATAGTATCAGGAGGGAATGAAAAACTGTTTTTT
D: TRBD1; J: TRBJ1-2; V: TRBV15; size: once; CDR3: CATSRDRRGQGYTF; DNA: TGTGCCACCAGCAGAGATCGAAGGGGGCAAGGCTACACCTTC
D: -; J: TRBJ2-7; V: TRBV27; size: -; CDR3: CASSLPRGTQYEQYF; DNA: TGTGCCAGCAGTTTACCCCGAGGGACACAATACGAGCAGTACTTC
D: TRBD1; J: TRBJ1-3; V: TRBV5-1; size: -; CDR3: CASSSTGSTSGNTIYF; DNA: TGCGCCAGCAGCTCGACAGGGTCCACCTCTGGAAACACCATATATTTT
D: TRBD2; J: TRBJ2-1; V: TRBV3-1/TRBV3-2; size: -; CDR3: CASSQFGLAGDNEQFF; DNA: TGTGCCAGCAGCCAATTTGGGCTAGCGGGGGACAATGAGCAGTTCTTC
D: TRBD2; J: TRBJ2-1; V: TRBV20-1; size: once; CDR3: CSASKLAGVNEQFF; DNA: TGCAGTGCTAGTAAACTAGCGGGGGTGAATGAGCAGTTCTTC
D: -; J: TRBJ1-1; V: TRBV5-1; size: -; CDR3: CASSLGEPNTEAFF; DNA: TGCGCCAGCAGCTTGGGCGAGCCGAACACTGAAGCTTTCTTT
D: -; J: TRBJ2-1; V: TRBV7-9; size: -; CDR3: CASSLWGENEQFF; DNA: TGTGCCAGCAGCTTATGGGGGGAGAATGAGCAGTTCTTC
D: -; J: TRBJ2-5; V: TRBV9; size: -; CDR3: CASSEGLRETQYF; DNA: TGTGCCAGCAGCGAGGGACTGCGGGAGACCCAGTACTTC
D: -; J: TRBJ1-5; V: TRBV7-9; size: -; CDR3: CASSFSGGGLDQPQHF; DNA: TGTGCCAGCAGCTTTAGTGGGGGGGGGTTGGATCAGCCCCAGCATTTT
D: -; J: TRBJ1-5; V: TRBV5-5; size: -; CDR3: CASSLSFARNNQPQHF; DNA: TGTGCCAGCAGCTTAAGTTTCGCACGGAACAATCAGCCCCAGCATTTT
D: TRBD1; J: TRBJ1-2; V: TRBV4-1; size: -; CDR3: CASSPRRTGDVHGYTF; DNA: TGCGCCAGCAGCCCGAGGAGGACAGGGGACGTTCATGGCTACACCTTC
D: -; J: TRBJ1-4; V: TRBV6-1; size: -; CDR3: CASSEVKGYREEKLFF; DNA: TGTGCCAGCAGTGAAGTCAAAGGGTACAGGGAGGAAAAACTGTTTTTT
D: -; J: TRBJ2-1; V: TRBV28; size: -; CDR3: CASSTTAVEQFF; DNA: TGTGCCAGCAGTACGACAGCTGTTGAGCAGTTCTTC
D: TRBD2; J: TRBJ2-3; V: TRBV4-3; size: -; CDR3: CASSQGSAGGTDTQYF; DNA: TGCGCCAGCAGCCAAGGGTCGGCGGGAGGCACAGATACGCAGTATTTT
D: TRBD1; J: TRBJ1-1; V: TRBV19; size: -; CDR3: CASSSRDRLMNTEAFF; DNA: TGTGCCAGTAGCTCCCGGGACAGACTGATGAACACTGAAGCTTTCTTT
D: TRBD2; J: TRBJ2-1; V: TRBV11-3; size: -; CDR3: CASSRLAGVNEQFF; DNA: TGTGCCAGCAGCAGACTAGCGGGAGTCAACGAGCAGTTCTTC
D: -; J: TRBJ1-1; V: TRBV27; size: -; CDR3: CASSLRSVSSSTEAFF; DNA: TGTGCCAGCAGTTTAAGGTCCGTATCTTCGAGCACTGAAGCTTTCTTT
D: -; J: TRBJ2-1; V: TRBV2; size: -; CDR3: CASGLAGYNEQFF; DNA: TGTGCCAGCGGTTTGGCCGGCTACAATGAGCAGTTCTTC
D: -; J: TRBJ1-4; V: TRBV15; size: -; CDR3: CATSRGGQTGSNEKLFF; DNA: TGTGCCACCAGCAGAGGTGGGCAGACCGGGAGTAATGAAAAACTGTTTTTT
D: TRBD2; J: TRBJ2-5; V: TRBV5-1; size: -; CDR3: CASSPGGLQETQYF; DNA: TGCGCCAGCAGCCCCGGGGGACTACAAGAGACCCAGTACTTC
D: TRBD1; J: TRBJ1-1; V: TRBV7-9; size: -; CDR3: CASSLGQDMNTEAFF; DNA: TGTGCCAGCAGCTTGGGACAGGATATGAACACTGAAGCTTTCTTT
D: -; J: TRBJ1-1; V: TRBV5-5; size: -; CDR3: CASSTLTGNTEAFF; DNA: TGTGCCAGCAGCACCTTAACAGGGAACACTGAAGCTTTCTTT
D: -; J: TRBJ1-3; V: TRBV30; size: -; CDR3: CAWRTGTNSGNTIYF; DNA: TGTGCCTGGAGAACCGGGACGAACTCTGGAAACACCATATATTTT
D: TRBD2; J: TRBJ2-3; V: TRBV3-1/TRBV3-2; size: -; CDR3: CASSQEAQREGQYF; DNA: TGTGCCAGCAGCCAAGAGGCGCAGCGGGAGGGCCAGTATTTT
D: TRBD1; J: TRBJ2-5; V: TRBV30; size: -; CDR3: CAWSLTGAETQYF; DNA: TGTGCCTGGAGTTTGACAGGGGCGGAGACCCAGTACTTC
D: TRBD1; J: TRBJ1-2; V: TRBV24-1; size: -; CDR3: CATSEGQGGGYTF; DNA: TGTGCCACCAGTGAGGGACAGGGGGGTGGCTACACCTTC
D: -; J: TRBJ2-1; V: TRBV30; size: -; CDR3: CAWSVVWRGDNEQFF; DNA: TGTGCCTGGAGTGTAGTTTGGCGGGGCGACAATGAGCAGTTCTTC
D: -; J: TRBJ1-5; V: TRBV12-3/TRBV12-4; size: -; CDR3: CASSFALREPQHF; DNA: TGTGCCAGCAGTTTCGCACTGAGGGAGCCCCAGCATTTT
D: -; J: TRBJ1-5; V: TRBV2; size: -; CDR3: CASSADRYHYSNQPQHF; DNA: TGTGCCAGCAGTGCGGACAGATACCATTATAGCAATCAGCCCCAGCATTTT
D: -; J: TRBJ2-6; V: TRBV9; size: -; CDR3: CASGQSLSGANVLTF; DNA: TGTGCCAGTGGACAGTCCCTCTCTGGGGCCAACGTCCTGACTTTC
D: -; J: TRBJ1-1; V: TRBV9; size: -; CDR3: CASSVEVLDPRAFF; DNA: TGTGCCAGCAGCGTAGAAGTGTTGGACCCACGAGCTTTCTTT
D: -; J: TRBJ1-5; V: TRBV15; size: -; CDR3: CATSRGGNRGNQPQHF; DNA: TGTGCCACCAGCAGAGGAGGGAACAGGGGCAATCAGCCCCAGCATTTT
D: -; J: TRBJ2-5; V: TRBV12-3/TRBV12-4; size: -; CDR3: CASRFQRQETQYF; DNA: TGTGCCAGCAGATTTCAGAGACAAGAGACCCAGTACTTC